This T cell receptor (beta chain) was sequenced in a study of blood T cell repertoires in COVID-19. Sequencing was performed with immunoSEQ multiplex PCR; in TCRdb, only in-frame clones are kept and a portion is missing. The table lists some 220,000 clones, about 85% of them singletons. This TCR was sampled from a woman aged 60-75 years who had recovered from COVID-19. Material: peripheral blood.

The DNA of the CDR3 is TGCGCCAGCAGCCAAGATCCAACGGTCACAGATACGCAGTATTTT. As protein: CASSQDPTVTDTQYF. The rearrangement uses TRBV4-1 and TRBJ2-3; unclear D gene. Germline loops: CDR1 MGHRA, CDR2 YSYEKL. The V gene lost 0 bases and the J gene lost 2 bases, with 9 bases spanning the gap. This CDR3 region has 15 residues.